These 20 T cell receptor beta chains were sequenced from one sample in a study of T cells after yellow fever vaccination. TCRdb re-analysed the 5' RACE reads in MiXCR, keeping a single row per CDR3 protein. The sample shows around 140,000 distinct CDR3 sequences, over 7% of them seen only once. Source: CD4+ T cells sorted from PBMCs, taken 5 days after the yellow fever booster vaccination. These receptors were collected from a man aged 30 to 39 who received the YFV17D yellow fever vaccine.

This clonotype was recorded at least ten times. This chain links TRBV21-1 with TRBJ2-1; the table's TRBD2 call for D was not verified on the DNA. TRBV21-1 is flagged as a pseudogene. The CDR3 is made up of 16 amino acids. The CDR3 is CASSKAKILAGDEQFF. The CDR3 DNA reads TGTGCCAGCAGCAAAGCGAAAATCCTAGCGGGAGATGAGCAGTTCTTC.

This clonotype has a count of ten or more. The chain couples TRBV7-9 to TRBJ2-7; 9 bases map to TRBD2. Germline V gene lookup returns CDR1 SEHNR and CDR2 FQNEAQ (reference sequence). V shed 5 bases and J 1 base; nucleotides not matched to a gene: 9. The CDR3 runs to 16 residues. The CDR3 sequence: CASSPVSGSGSYEQYF. The DNA for the CDR3 is TGTGCCAGCAGCCCAGTTAGCGGGAGCGGTTCCTACGAGCAGTACTTC. Filled out from reference TRBV7-9 and TRBJ2-7, the complete variable domain reads DTGVSQNPRHKITKRGQNVTFRCDPISEHNRLYWYRQTLGQGPEFLTYFQNEAQLEKSRLLSDRFSAERPKGSFSTLEIQRTEQGDSAMYLCASSPVSGSGSYEQYFGPGTRLTVT.

This chain uses TRBV6-2 or TRBV6-3 with TRBJ2-1, with 7 bases lining up with TRBD2. The CDR3 sequence is 12 residues long. The trim removed 7 bases at V and 11 bases at J, leaving 8 bases unmatched. Germline V CDR1 and CDR2: MNHEY, SVGEGT. The CDR3 nucleotides read TGTGCCAGCAATTCAGTGGGACTAAAGCAGTTCTTC. Translated: CASNSVGLKQFF.

This clonotype came up many times. The J gene is TRBJ1-2, the V gene TRBV9; 12 bases match TRBD1. Germline trimming cut 5 bases from V and 8 bases from J; bases unmatched to any gene: 7. CDR1 and CDR2 from the germline V gene are SGDLS and YYNGEE. The CDR3 sequence is 14 residues long. CDR3 nucleotides: TGTGCCAGCAGTCCGGGACAGGGGGCATCGGGCTACACCTTC. Translated, it gives CASSPGQGASGYTF.

The chain is built from TRBV5-1 and TRBJ1-1; 7 bases map to TRBD1. Germline assignment: CDR1 SGHRS and CDR2 YFSETQ. The trim removed 1 base at V and 5 bases at J, leaving 5 bases unmatched. CDR3 size: 14 residues. CDR3 nucleotide sequence: TGCGCCAGCAGCTTGTCAGGGGGAGGAACTGAAGCTTTCTTT. Residues: CASSLSGGGTEAFF.

The sample holds many counts of this clonotype. The genes are TRBV7-8 and TRBJ1-1; TRBD1 agrees at 7 bases. There are 15 residues in the CDR3. The germline CDR1 and CDR2 sequences are SGHVS and FQNEAQ. V trimming: 5 bases; J trimming: 5 bases; junction bases outside the gene matches: 11. CDR3 amino acids: CASSDRQGAPTEAFF. Here the CDR3 DNA reads TGTGCCAGCAGCGATAGACAGGGTGCCCCAACTGAAGCTTTCTTT.

At least ten counts were recorded for this clonotype. This chain's CDR3 is CASSLALGGGPSTDTQYF. In DNA, the CDR3 is TGTGCCAGCAGCTTAGCGCTGGGGGGGGGCCCCAGCACAGATACGCAGTATTTT. The rearrangement links TRBV7-2 to TRBJ2-3; the D gene is possibly TRBD2 (7 bases). Between the trimmed V and J ends, which lost 0 bases and 0 bases, there was a span of 16 bases. This CDR3 spans 18 amino acids. Per the germline V gene, CDR1 is SGHTA and CDR2 is FQGNSA.

The table lists this clonotype with many counts. V and J are TRBV5-6 and TRBJ1-5; no firm D call. Trimming cost V 4 bases and J 4 bases, with 6 bases left between them. CDR1 and CDR2 (germline): SGHDT, YYEEEE. The CDR3 is 12 residues long. The CDR3 DNA follows: TGTGCCAGCAGCCTGATGAATCAGCCCCAGCATTTT. Protein: CASSLMNQPQHF.

This clonotype was seen ten or more times. The chain couples TRBV12-3 or TRBV12-4 to TRBJ1-1, with 7 bases identical to TRBD1. Trimming removed 7 bases from V and 7 bases from J; junction bases left unmatched: 12. The CDR3 has 14 residues. The CDR3 nucleotides read TGTGCCAGCACCCACATCGCGGACAGGAGTGAAGCTTTCTTT. As protein: CASTHIADRSEAFF.

V is TRBV4-2 and J is TRBJ1-3, with D unresolved. Germline V lookup: CDR1 LGHNA, CDR2 YNFKEQ. This CDR3 is 16 amino acids long. The V and J ends lost 1 base and 0 bases respectively, with 10 bases between them. The chain's CDR3 is CASSQGDGISGNTIYF. The CDR3 region has the DNA TGTGCCAGCAGCCAAGGGGATGGGATCTCTGGAAACACCATATATTTT.

This clonotype was seen ten or more times. This chain connects TRBV2 to TRBJ1-5, with D perhaps matching TRBD1 (5 bases). Germline V gene sequence: CDR1 SNHLY, CDR2 FYNNEI. The CDR3 runs 18 residues. V was pared by 3 bases and J by 0 bases, with 18 bases between. The CDR3 DNA reads TGTGCCAGCAGTGAGTCGTGGGGGGTTCAGAATAGCAATCAGCCCCAGCATTTT. This gives the protein CASSESWGVQNSNQPQHF.

The sample holds many counts of this clonotype. V usage is TRBV7-2 and J usage is TRBJ2-7; the match to TRBD1 covers 7 bases. V was pared by 5 bases and J by 6 bases, with 1 base of the junction left unmatched. The CDR3 spans 11 residues. Germline V gene lookup returns CDR1 SGHTA and CDR2 FQGNSA. The CDR3 coding sequence is TGTGCCAGCAGCCGGACAGGCGAGCAGTACTTC. This gives the protein CASSRTGEQYF.

Ten or more counts support this clonotype. The chain recombines TRBV7-9 with TRBJ2-7, with D uncertain. The CDR3 loop spans 15 amino acids. V was trimmed by 6 bases and J by 4 bases, leaving 19 bases between them. In germline, CDR1 is SEHNR, CDR2 FQNEAQ (reference sequence). CDR3 protein: CASRGGLEANYEQYF. The CDR3 DNA reads TGTGCCAGCAGGGGTGGTTTGGAAGCCAATTACGAGCAGTACTTC.

The table lists this clonotype with many counts. An end of the junction does not agree with germline; a read error may underlie this. The rearrangement joins TRBV7-7 to TRBJ2-3, with D perhaps assigned TRBD1 or TRBD2 (5 bases each). This CDR3 has 15 residues. Germline V lookup: CDR1 SSHAT, CDR2 FNYEAQ (reference sequence). The DNA for the CDR3 is TGTGCTAGCAGTCTCGGGGACCACAGTTTAGATACGCAGTATTTT. Amino acid sequence: CASSLGDHSLDTQYF. The full variable domain, with the rest looked up from reference TRBV7-7 and TRBJ2-3, is GAGVSQSPRYKVTKRGQDVTLRCDPISSHATLYWYQQALGQGPEFLTYFNYEAQPDKSGLPSDRFSAERPEGSISTLTIQRTEQRDSAMYRCASSLGDHSLDTQYFGPGTRLTVL.

This clonotype was counted ten times or more. The chain has TRBV25-1 and TRBJ2-7; 7 nucleotides align to TRBD1. The V gene end was trimmed by 6 bases and the J gene end by 5 bases; junction bases not matched to a gene: 10. The CDR3 covers 14 residues. From germline, CDR1 is MGHDK and CDR2 SYGVNS. CDR3 loop: CASRGRQGYHEQYF. In DNA, the CDR3 is TGTGCCAGCAGAGGGCGACAGGGTTACCACGAGCAGTACTTC.

This clonotype was observed a handful of times. The J gene is TRBJ2-2, the V gene TRBV20-1; 8 bases are shared with TRBD2. The CDR3 totals 14 residues. J lost 4 bases, V lost 6 bases, and 7 bases had no gene match. CDR1 and CDR2 (germline): DFQATT, SNEGSKA (reference sequence). The CDR3 spells CSAQREYGTGELFF. The CDR3 DNA sequence: TGCAGTGCCCAGCGGGAGTACGGCACCGGGGAGCTGTTTTTT.

This clonotype was detected many times. The chain joins TRBV11-2 to TRBJ2-1; maybe TRBD1 (7 bases). Germline V gives CDR1 SGHAT, CDR2 FQNNGV. Trimming removed 7 bases from V and 3 bases from J, with 16 bases in between. The CDR3 is made up of 15 amino acids. The CDR3 loop is CASTRGAGNYNEQFF. The CDR3 DNA reads as TGTGCCAGCACCAGGGGGGCGGGAAACTACAATGAGCAGTTCTTC.

With respect to this clonotype: A read error may explain this, as a much larger clone is one base away. This chain uses TRBV29-1 with TRBJ2-5, with 7 nucleotides matching TRBD1. The CDR3 sequence is 11 residues long. The germline gives CDR1 SQVTM, CDR2 ANQGSEA. The DNA of the CDR3 is TGCCGCGTACAGGGGTTCGAGACCCAGTACTTC. It specifies CRVQGFETQYF.

This clonotype came up many times. The chain carries TRBV20-1 and TRBJ2-3, with D perhaps TRBD2 (6 bases). The CDR3 has 15 amino acids. Looked up from germline, CDR1 is DFQATT and CDR2 is SNEGSKA (reference sequence). Trimming removed 0 bases at V and 2 bases at J, with 12 bases between. CDR3 DNA sequence: TGCAGTGCTAGAGATGGTTCTAGCGCCACAGATACGCAGTATTTT. Its protein product is CSARDGSSATDTQYF.

The table lists this clonotype with many counts. The chain has TRBV7-2 and TRBJ1-2, with D maybe TRBD1 (6 bases). The CDR3 is 14 amino acids. Germline lookup yields CDR1 SGHTA and CDR2 FQGNSA. Trimming stripped 2 bases from V and 2 bases from J, with 9 bases between. Here the CDR3 reads CASSLSTGNYGYTF. The CDR3 DNA follows: TGTGCCAGCAGCTTAAGTACAGGGAACTATGGCTACACCTTC.